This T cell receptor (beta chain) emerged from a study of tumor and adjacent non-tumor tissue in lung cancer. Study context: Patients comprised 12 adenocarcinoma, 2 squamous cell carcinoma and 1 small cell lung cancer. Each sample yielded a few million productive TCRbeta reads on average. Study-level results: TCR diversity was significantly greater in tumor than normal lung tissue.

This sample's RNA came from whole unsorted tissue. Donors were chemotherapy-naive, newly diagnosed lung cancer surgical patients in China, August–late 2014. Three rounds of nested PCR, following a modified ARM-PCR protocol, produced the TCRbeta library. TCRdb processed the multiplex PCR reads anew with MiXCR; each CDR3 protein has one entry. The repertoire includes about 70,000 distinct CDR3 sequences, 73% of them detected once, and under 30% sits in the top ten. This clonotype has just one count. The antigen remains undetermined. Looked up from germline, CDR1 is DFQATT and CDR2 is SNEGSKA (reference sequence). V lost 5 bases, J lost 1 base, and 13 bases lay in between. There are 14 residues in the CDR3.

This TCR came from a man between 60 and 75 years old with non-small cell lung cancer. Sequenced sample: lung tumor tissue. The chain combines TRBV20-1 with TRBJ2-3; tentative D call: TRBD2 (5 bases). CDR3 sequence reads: CSARVAWGTDTQYF. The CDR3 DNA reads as TGCAGTGCTCGTGTAGCGTGGGGCACAGATACGCAGTATTTT.